The T cell receptor beta chain described here comes from a study of control samples from healthy donors and cancer patients. The length of the CDR3 is 12 residues. The data were produced by immunoSEQ multiplex PCR, yet TCRdb's version contains in-frame clones alone and is incomplete. The repertoire holds fewer than 200,000 clones, with 80% to 90% as singletons. The chain uses TRBV21-1 and TRBJ2-3. TRBV21-1 is annotated as a pseudogene. This TCR came from a woman aged 30 to 39 in good health. The sample comprised blood. The CDR3 nucleotides read TGTGCCAGCAGCAAAGTGAAAGATACGCAGTATTTT. Its protein is CASSKVKDTQYF.